Given below is one T cell receptor beta chain in context. Its antigen is undetermined. V was pared by 1 base and J by 2 bases, with 9 bases of the junction left unmatched. This CDR3 has 17 amino acids. CDR1 SGHRS and CDR2 YFSETQ come from the germline V gene. These data originate in a study of T cell responses to AZD1222 COVID-19 vaccine. Study outcomes and limitations: Regions 160-218 and 743-854 held dominance among vaccine-associated CD4 TCRs, which spanned spike.

Profiling relied on immunoSEQ multiplex PCR, and the TCRdb table lists in-frame clones only, not all of them. The sample holds about 170,000 clones; around nine tenths are singletons and the top ten take about 1.6%. The gene calls are TRBV5-1 and TRBJ2-7; 10 bases line up with TRBD2. This material consisted of peripheral blood, taken on day 0 of AZD1222 vaccination. The TCR originated in an adult in good health. CDR3 sequence: CASSLSLAGAPTYEQYF. CDR3 in DNA: TGCGCCAGCAGCTTGAGCCTAGCGGGGGCCCCTACCTACGAGCAGTACTTC. Full variable domain (remainder filled in from reference TRBV5-1 and TRBJ2-7): KAGVTQTPRYLIKTRGQQVTLSCSPISGHRSVSWYQQTPGQGLQFLFEYFSETQRNKGNFPGRFSGRQFSNSRSEMNVSTLELGDSALYLCASSLSLAGAPTYEQYFGPGTRLTVT.